A single TCR beta chain is shown here with its context. Its antigen is unknown. Germline V CDR1 and CDR2: SGHDT, YYEEEE. V shed 5 bases and J shed 0 bases, with 12 bases lying between them. CDR3 length: 15 amino acids. This specimen belongs to a study of Ad26.COV2.S vaccination and SARS-CoV-2 variants. General study points: Possible underestimation of total T cell responses by the TCR breadth and depth analyses was noted.

Assay used: immunoSEQ multiplex PCR; TCRdb lists only in-frame clones, some missing. The sample contains some 350,000 clones, 92% of which appear only once. The clonotype comes from a human donor who had recovered from COVID-19. The material sequenced was peripheral blood, taken after recovery from COVID-19. This sequence joins TRBV5-6 and TRBJ1-5; the D is unclear. The DNA of the CDR3 is TGTGCCAGCAGGAGAGGATTGTATAGCAATCAGCCCCAGCATTTT. Its translation: CASRRGLYSNQPQHF. Filled out from reference TRBV5-6 and TRBJ1-5, the complete variable domain reads DAGVTQSPTHLIKTRGQQVTLRCSPKSGHDTVSWYQQALGQGPQFIFQYYEEEERQRGNFPDRFSGHQFPNYSSELNVNALLLGDSALYLCASRRGLYSNQPQHFGDGTRLSIL.